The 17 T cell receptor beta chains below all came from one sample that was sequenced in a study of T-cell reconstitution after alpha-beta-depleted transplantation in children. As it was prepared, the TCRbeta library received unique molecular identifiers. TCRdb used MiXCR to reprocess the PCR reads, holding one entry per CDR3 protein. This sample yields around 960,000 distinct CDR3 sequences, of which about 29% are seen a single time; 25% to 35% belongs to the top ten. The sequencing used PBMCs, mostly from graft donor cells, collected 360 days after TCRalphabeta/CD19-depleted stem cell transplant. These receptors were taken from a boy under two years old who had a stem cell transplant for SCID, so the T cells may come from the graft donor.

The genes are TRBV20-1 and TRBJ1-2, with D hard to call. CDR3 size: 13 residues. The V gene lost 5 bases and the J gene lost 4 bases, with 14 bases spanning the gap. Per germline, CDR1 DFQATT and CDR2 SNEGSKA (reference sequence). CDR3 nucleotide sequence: TGCAGTGCTCCCAGATCCGCCACCTATGGCTACACCTTC. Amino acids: CSAPRSATYGYTF.

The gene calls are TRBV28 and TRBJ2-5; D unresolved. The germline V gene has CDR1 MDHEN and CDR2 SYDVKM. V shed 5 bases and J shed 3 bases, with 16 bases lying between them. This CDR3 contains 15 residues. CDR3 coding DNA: TGTGCCAGCAGTGGTACACGGTGGTTGGAAGAGACCCAGTACTTC. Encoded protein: CASSGTRWLEETQYF.

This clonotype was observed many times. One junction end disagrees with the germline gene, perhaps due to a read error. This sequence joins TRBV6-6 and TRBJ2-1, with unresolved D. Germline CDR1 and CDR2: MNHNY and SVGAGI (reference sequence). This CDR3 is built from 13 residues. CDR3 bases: TGTGCCAGCAGTTACGGCCCCTATAATGAGCAGTTCTTC. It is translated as CASSYGPYNEQFF.

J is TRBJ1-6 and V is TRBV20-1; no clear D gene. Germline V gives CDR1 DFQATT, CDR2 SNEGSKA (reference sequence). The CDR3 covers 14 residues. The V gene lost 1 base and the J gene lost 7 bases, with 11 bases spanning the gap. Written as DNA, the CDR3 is TGCAGTGCTAGAGTATTACTGCCAAATTCACCCCTCCACTTT. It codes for CSARVLLPNSPLHF.

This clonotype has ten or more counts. CDR3 sequence (DNA): TGTGCCAGCAGAAGAGGCACTGAAGCTTTCTTT. Amino acids: CASRRGTEAFF. The chain combines TRBV12-3 or TRBV12-4 with TRBJ1-1, with D unclear. V lost 6 bases and J lost 4, with 6 bases in between. This CDR3 comprises 11 residues.

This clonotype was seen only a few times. The CDR3 loop reads CASRPDYRAGELFF. The CDR3 nucleotides are TGTGCCAGCAGACCGGACTATCGGGCCGGGGAGCTGTTTTTT. The V gene is TRBV12-3 or TRBV12-4, the J gene TRBJ2-2; weak D call: TRBD2 (6 bases). The CDR3 is 14 residues long. V lost 6 bases, J lost 6 bases, and 14 bases lay in between.

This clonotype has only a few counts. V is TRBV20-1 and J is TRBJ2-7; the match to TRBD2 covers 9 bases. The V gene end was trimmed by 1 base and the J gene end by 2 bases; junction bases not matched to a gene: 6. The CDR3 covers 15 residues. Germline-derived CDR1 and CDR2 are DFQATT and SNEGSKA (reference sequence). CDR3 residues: CSARGQGGGAYEQYF. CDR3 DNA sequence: TGCAGTGCTAGAGGACAGGGCGGGGGGGCCTACGAGCAGTACTTC.

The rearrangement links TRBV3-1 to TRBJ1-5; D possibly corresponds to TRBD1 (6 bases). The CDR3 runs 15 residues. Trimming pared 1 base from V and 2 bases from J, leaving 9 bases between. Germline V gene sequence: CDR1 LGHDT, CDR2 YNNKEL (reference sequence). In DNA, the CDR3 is TGTGCCAGCAGCCAAGGACGACAGGGCAATCAGCCCCAGCATTTT. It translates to CASSQGRQGNQPQHF.

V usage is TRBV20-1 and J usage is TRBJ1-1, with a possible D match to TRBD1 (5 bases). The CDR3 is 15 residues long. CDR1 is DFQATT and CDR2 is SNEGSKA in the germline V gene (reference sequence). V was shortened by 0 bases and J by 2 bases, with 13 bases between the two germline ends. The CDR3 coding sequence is TGCAGTGCTAGAGAGAGACAGAGCGCAAACACTGAAGCTTTCTTT. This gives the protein CSARERQSANTEAFF.

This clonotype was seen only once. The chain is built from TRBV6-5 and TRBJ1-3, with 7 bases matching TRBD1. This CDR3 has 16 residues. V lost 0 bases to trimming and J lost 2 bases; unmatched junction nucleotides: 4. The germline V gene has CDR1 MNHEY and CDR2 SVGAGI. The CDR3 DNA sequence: TGTGCCAGCAGTTACTCCCCGACAGGGACTGGAAACACCATATATTTT. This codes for CASSYSPTGTGNTIYF.

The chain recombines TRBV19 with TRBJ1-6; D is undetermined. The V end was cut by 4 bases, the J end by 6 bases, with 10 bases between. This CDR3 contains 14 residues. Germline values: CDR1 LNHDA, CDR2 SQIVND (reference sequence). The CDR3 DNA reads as TGTGCCAGTAGTACGGGTGCGGGTAATTCACCCCTCCACTTT. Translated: CASSTGAGNSPLHF.

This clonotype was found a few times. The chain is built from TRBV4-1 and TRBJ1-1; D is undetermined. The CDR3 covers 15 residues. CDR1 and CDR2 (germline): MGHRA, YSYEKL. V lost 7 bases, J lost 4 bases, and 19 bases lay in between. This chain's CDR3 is CASTYSTSVPTEAFF. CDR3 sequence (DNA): TGCGCCAGCACCTACTCGACCTCCGTACCCACTGAAGCTTTCTTT.

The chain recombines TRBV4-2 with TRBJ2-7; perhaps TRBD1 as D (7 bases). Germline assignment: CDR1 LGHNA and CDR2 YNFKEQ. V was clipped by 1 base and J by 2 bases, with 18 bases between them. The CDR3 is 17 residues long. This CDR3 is CASSQGAGQIVAYEQYF. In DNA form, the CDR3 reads TGTGCCAGCAGCCAAGGGGCGGGACAGATCGTCGCCTACGAGCAGTACTTC.

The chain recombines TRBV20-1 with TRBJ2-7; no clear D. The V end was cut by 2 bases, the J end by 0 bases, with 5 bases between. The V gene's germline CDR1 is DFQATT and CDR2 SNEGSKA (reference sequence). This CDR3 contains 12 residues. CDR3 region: CSARTRSYEQYF. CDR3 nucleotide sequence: TGCAGTGCTAGAACTCGCTCCTACGAGCAGTACTTC.

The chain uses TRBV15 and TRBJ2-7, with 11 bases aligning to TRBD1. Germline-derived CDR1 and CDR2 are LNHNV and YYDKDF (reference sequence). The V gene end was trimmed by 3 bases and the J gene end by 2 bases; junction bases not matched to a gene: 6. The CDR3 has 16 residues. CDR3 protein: CATSRDKGQGAYEQYF. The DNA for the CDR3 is TGTGCCACCAGCAGGGACAAGGGACAGGGGGCCTACGAGCAGTACTTC.

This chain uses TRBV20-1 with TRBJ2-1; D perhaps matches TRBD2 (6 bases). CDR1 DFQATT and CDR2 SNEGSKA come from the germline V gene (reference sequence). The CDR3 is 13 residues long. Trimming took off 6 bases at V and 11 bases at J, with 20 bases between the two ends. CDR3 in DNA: TGCAGTGCCCCACGGGGGATACGCGGCCAGCAGTTCTTC. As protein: CSAPRGIRGQQFF.

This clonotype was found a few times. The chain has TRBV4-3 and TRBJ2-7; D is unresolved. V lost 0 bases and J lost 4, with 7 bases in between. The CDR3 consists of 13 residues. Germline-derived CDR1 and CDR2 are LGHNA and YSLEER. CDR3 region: CASSQDLRYEQYF. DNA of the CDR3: TGCGCCAGCAGCCAAGATTTGAGGTACGAGCAGTACTTC.